Shown below are 20 T cell receptor beta chains from a single sample sequenced in a study of yellow fever vaccine responses in identical twins. MiXCR, run by TCRdb on the RT-PCR reads, gives a single entry per CDR3 protein. Here the sample spans about 2,500 distinct CDR3 sequences, less than 85% being singletons. This specimen was T cells from blood (PBMCs), unsorted or a sorted subset (not recorded which), taken before or after yellow fever vaccination (not recorded which). All receptors derive from a woman in her late teens or twenties who received the yellow fever vaccine.

The rearrangement links TRBV18 to TRBJ1-6; D is unclear. CDR3 length equals 15 residues. V lost 3 bases and J 6 bases, leaving 12 bases between the germline ends. Germline CDR1 reads KGHSH; CDR2 reads LQKENI. The CDR3 sequence: CASSPPGDPNSPLHF. The CDR3 DNA follows: TGTGCCAGCTCACCTCCGGGAGACCCTAATTCACCCCTCCACTTT.

The chain uses TRBV5-1 and TRBJ1-1; no clear D. The CDR3 has 11 amino acids. CDR1 is SGHRS, CDR2 YFSETQ, per germline. Trimming took off 5 bases at V and 5 bases at J, with 7 bases between the two ends. The CDR3 DNA sequence: TGCGCCAGCAGAGCGGCAACTGAAGCTTTCTTT. Translating it yields CASRAATEAFF.

The chain employs TRBV6-5 and TRBJ2-2; D is ambiguous. V dropped 4 bases and J dropped 8 bases, with 11 bases sitting between them. In germline, CDR1 is MNHEY, CDR2 SVGAGI. The CDR3 has 13 amino acids. This CDR3 is CASSSFRPGELFF. CDR3 in DNA: TGTGCCAGCAGTTCGTTTAGGCCGGGGGAGCTGTTTTTT.

The J gene is TRBJ2-3, the V gene TRBV6-1, with 15 bases that match TRBD2. Germline CDR1 and CDR2: MNHNS and SASEGT. The J segment lost 4 bases and the V segment lost 10 bases, leaving 12 bases of the junction unmatched. The CDR3 totals 17 residues. CDR3 DNA: TGTGCCACCCGTCAAGGACTAGCGGGAGGGAAGGCAGATACGCAGTATTTT. Amino acids: CATRQGLAGGKADTQYF.

The DNA for the CDR3 is TGTGCCAGCTCACCACGGGAGTCAGGGAAAGTTCTGAGGGAAAAACTGTTTTTT. It yields the protein CASSPRESGKVLREKLFF. V gene TRBV18 combines with J gene TRBJ1-4; tentative D call: TRBD1 (5 bases). The germline V gene encodes CDR1 KGHSH and CDR2 LQKENI. The CDR3 totals 18 residues. V was cut by 1 base and J by 8 bases, with 23 bases left in between.

Of note for this clonotype: The junction does not match germline at one end; this may be a read error. This rearrangement joins TRBV9 to TRBJ2-1; D is unresolved. The germline V gene encodes CDR1 SGDLS and CDR2 YYNGEE. The length of the CDR3 is 14 residues. The CDR3: CASNVGVAYNEQFF. CDR3 nucleotides: TGTGCCAGCAACGTAGGTGTTGCCTACAATGAGCAGTTCTTC.

This clonotype was observed a single time. This chain uses TRBV4-1 with TRBJ1-1, with no clear D. Germline V CDR1 and CDR2: MGHRA, YSYEKL. V lost 4 bases and J 4 bases, leaving 13 bases between the germline ends. This CDR3 has 14 amino acids. The CDR3 DNA sequence: TGCGCCAGCAGCCTGACGCGGGAGGGCACTGAAGCTTTCTTT. Residues: CASSLTREGTEAFF.

V usage is TRBV11-3 and J usage is TRBJ2-5; 8 positions agree with TRBD1. The CDR3 is 15 amino acids. Germline V lookup: CDR1 SGHNT, CDR2 YENEEA. The J segment lost 0 bases and the V segment lost 0 bases, leaving 0 bases of the junction unmatched. The CDR3 reads CASSLDRGHQETQYF. The DNA for the CDR3 is TGTGCCAGCAGCTTAGACAGGGGGCACCAAGAGACCCAGTACTTC. Full variable domain (outside the CDR3, taken from reference TRBV11-3 and TRBJ2-5): EAGVVQSPRYKIIEKKQPVAFWCNPISGHNTLYWYLQNLGQGPELLIRYENEEAVDDSQLPKDRFSAERLKGVDSTLKIQPAELGDSAVYLCASSLDRGHQETQYFGPGTRLLVL.

The CDR3 loop is CASSRGTVNSPLHF. CDR3 DNA sequence: TGCGCCAGCAGCAGAGGGACGGTGAATTCACCCCTCCACTTT. The J gene is TRBJ1-6, the V gene TRBV10-1, with D possibly matching TRBD1 (5 bases). Deletions cut 6 bases from V and 7 bases from J, with 13 bases between. Germline V gene sequence: CDR1 WNHNN, CDR2 SYGVQD (reference sequence). The CDR3 is 14 amino acids.

The V gene is TRBV11-2, the J gene TRBJ2-7, with D possibly being TRBD1 (6 bases). Trimming stripped 1 base from V and 2 bases from J, with 15 bases between. CDR1 SGHAT and CDR2 FQNNGV come from the germline V gene. This CDR3 is built from 16 residues. For the CDR3, the DNA is TGTGCCAGCAGCTTAGTCAGGGGCGGGCCACCCTACGAGCAGTACTTC. Its translation: CASSLVRGGPPYEQYF.

V gene TRBV5-5 combines with J gene TRBJ2-7, with 10 bases that match TRBD2. With V trimmed by 0 bases and J by 3 bases, 6 bases remained unmatched. Germline V lookup: CDR1 SGHKS, CDR2 YYEKEE (reference sequence). This CDR3 is built from 16 residues. The CDR3 DNA reads as TGTGCCAGCAGCTTGGGCCTAGCGGGGGATCTCTACGAGCAGTACTTC. Residues: CASSLGLAGDLYEQYF.

The rearrangement links TRBV2 to TRBJ2-1, with D perhaps TRBD2 (6 bases). V dropped 4 bases and J dropped 4 bases, with 14 bases sitting between them. Germline V gene data show CDR1 as SNHLY and CDR2 as FYNNEI. The CDR3 contains 15 residues. The CDR3 here is CASSATGARYNEQFF. The CDR3, as DNA: TGTGCCAGCAGTGCCACGGGAGCGCGTTACAATGAGCAGTTCTTC.

The V and J genes are TRBV3-1 and TRBJ1-5, with D unresolved. The V end lost 4 bases, the J end lost 4 bases, and 8 bases lay between the germline ends. This CDR3 contains 13 residues. CDR1 and CDR2 (germline): LGHDT, YNNKEL (reference sequence). The CDR3 loop reads CASSLGNNQPQHF. In nucleotides, the CDR3 is TGTGCCAGCAGCCTCGGAAATAATCAGCCCCAGCATTTT. The full variable domain, with the rest looked up from reference TRBV3-1 and TRBJ1-5, is DTAVSQTPKYLVTQMGNDKSIKCEQNLGHDTMYWYKQDSKKFLKIMFSYNNKELIINETVPNRFSPKSPDKAHLNLHINSLELGDSAVYFCASSLGNNQPQHFGDGTRLSIL.

V and J are TRBV29-1 and TRBJ2-2; the D gene is possibly TRBD2 (6 bases). V was shortened by 4 bases and J by 1 base, with 10 bases between the two germline ends. The CDR3 loop spans 14 amino acids. Per the germline V gene, CDR1 is SQVTM and CDR2 is ANQGSEA. The CDR3 region has the DNA TGCAGCGTTGCCCCGGGACTGAACACCGGGGAGCTGTTTTTT. The encoded protein is CSVAPGLNTGELFF.

The chain combines TRBV11-2 with TRBJ2-3; 11 bases map to TRBD2. CDR3 length: 17 residues. The V gene end was trimmed by 5 bases and the J gene end by 4 bases; junction bases not matched to a gene: 11. The germline V gene has CDR1 SGHAT and CDR2 FQNNGV. The chain's CDR3 is CASSPGLAGDGADTQYF. DNA for the CDR3: TGTGCCAGCAGCCCAGGACTAGCGGGTGACGGGGCAGATACGCAGTATTTT.

V usage is TRBV12-3 or TRBV12-4 and J usage is TRBJ2-1; perhaps TRBD1 as D (5 bases). Trimming left V 5 bases short and J 7 bases short, with 9 bases between. The CDR3 has 12 amino acids. CDR3 protein: CASSVGVNEQFF. As DNA, the CDR3 is TGTGCCAGCAGTGTAGGGGTTAATGAGCAGTTCTTC.

The chain combines TRBV6-1 with TRBJ2-1; TRBD2 aligns across 8 bases. The CDR3 runs to 14 residues. Germline loops: CDR1 MNHNS, CDR2 SASEGT. The V gene end was trimmed by 7 bases and the J gene end by 10 bases; junction bases not matched to a gene: 12. CDR3 nucleotides: TGTGCCAGCAACCAACTAGCGGAGCAGGAGGAGCAGTTCTTC. Protein: CASNQLAEQEEQFF.

The V call is TRBV4-1, the J call TRBJ1-1; 11 nucleotides line up with TRBD1. V was clipped by 3 bases and J by 5 bases; unmatched bases: 5. Germline values: CDR1 MGHRA, CDR2 YSYEKL. The CDR3 runs 15 residues. The CDR3 region has the DNA TGCGCCAGCAGCCAGGGAGGGACAGGGGGGACTGAAGCTTTCTTT. Protein: CASSQGGTGGTEAFF.

This chain links TRBV23-1 with TRBJ2-1; 7 nucleotides match TRBD1. TRBV23-1 is recorded as an ORF, its role being uncertain. The CDR3 loop spans 13 amino acids. The CDR3 here is CAEYRGSYNEQFF. In DNA form, the CDR3 reads TGCGCGGAATACAGGGGCTCCTACAATGAGCAGTTCTTC.

The gene calls are TRBV25-1 and TRBJ1-1, with 9 bases fitting TRBD1. Germline values: CDR1 MGHDK, CDR2 SYGVNS. V trimming: 4 bases; J trimming: 0 bases; junction bases outside the gene matches: 9. The CDR3 length is 17 residues. The DNA of the CDR3 is TGTGCCAGCAGTGTACAGGGGGCGGCCCTCATGAACACTGAAGCTTTCTTT. Amino acid sequence: CASSVQGAALMNTEAFF.